Each of the 32 T cell receptor beta chains below was sequenced from the same sample in a study of shared clonotypes between healthy human individuals. Using immunoSEQ multiplex PCR, the repertoire was profiled, and TCRdb retains in-frame clones only, with some absent. The sample lists around 530,000 clones, around three quarters occurring once. Sequenced sample: PBMCs. The source of these receptors is a woman aged 40 to 49 in good health. Some clones in this sample may be carry-over from other donors' samples.

The chain employs TRBV19 and TRBJ1-5; D is perhaps TRBD1 (6 bases). The germline gives CDR1 LNHDA, CDR2 SQIVND (reference sequence). Between the trimmed V and J ends, which lost 6 bases and 0 bases, there was a span of 12 bases. CDR3 size: 15 residues. The CDR3 region has the DNA TGTGCCAGTAGCCTCGGACAGCATAGCAATCAGCCCCAGCATTTT. Its protein is CASSLGQHSNQPQHF.

The chain uses TRBV30 and TRBJ1-2; D ambiguous. The CDR3 is 12 amino acids. CDR1 GTSNPN and CDR2 SVGIG come from the germline V gene (reference sequence). Trimming left V 5 bases short and J 4 bases short, with 11 bases between. CDR3 in amino acids: CAWERLPYGYTF. CDR3 bases: TGTGCCTGGGAACGACTCCCCTATGGCTACACCTTC. Supplemented by reference TRBV30 and TRBJ1-2, the full variable domain reads SQTIHQWPATLVQPVGSPLSLECTVEGTSNPNLYWYRQAAGRGLQLLFYSVGIGQISSEVPQNLSASRPQDRQFILSSKKLLLSDSGFYLCAWERLPYGYTFGSGTRLTVV.

This clone showed up just a few times. The chain recombines TRBV7-6 with TRBJ2-1; TRBD1 is a possible D gene (6 bases). The germline gives CDR1 SGHVS, CDR2 FNYEAQ. The V end lost 5 bases, the J end lost 5 bases, and 13 bases lay between the germline ends. This CDR3 spans 14 amino acids. CDR3 DNA: TGTGCCAGCAGCCAATCCGGGACAAACAATGAGCAGTTCTTC. It translates to CASSQSGTNNEQFF.

The chain couples TRBV7-2 to TRBJ2-7; 9 nucleotides align to TRBD2. The V segment lost 3 bases and the J segment 0 bases; nucleotides outside the gene matches: 3. The V gene's germline CDR1 is SGHTA and CDR2 FQGNSA. This CDR3 has 15 amino acids. The CDR3 spells CASSFAGGPSYEQYF. Written as DNA, the CDR3 is TGTGCCAGCAGCTTTGCGGGAGGGCCCTCCTACGAGCAGTACTTC. The full variable domain, its missing parts supplied by reference TRBV7-2 and TRBJ2-7, is GAGVSQSPSNKVTEKGKDVELRCDPISGHTALYWYRQSLGQGLEFLIYFQGNSAPDKSGLPSDRFSAERTGGSVSTLTIQRTQQEDSAVYLCASSFAGGPSYEQYFGPGTRLTVT.

The table lists this clone with many counts. The chain uses TRBV5-1 and TRBJ1-1, with TRBD1 as a possible D gene (6 bases). Germline V gives CDR1 SGHRS, CDR2 YFSETQ. The CDR3 is 17 amino acids. Deletions cut 0 bases from V and 0 bases from J, with 15 bases between. The CDR3 sequence is CASSLVGTGGLNTEAFF. The CDR3 DNA is TGCGCCAGCAGCTTGGTGGGGACGGGGGGCTTGAACACTGAAGCTTTCTTT.

V and J are TRBV7-2 and TRBJ1-1, with a weak D call TRBD1 (5 bases). CDR1 SGHTA and CDR2 FQGNSA come from the germline V gene. The CDR3 runs 13 residues. V was cut by 5 bases and J by 3 bases, with 10 bases left in between. The CDR3, as DNA: TGTGCCAGCAGCGCAGGGCGGGACACTGAAGCTTTCTTT. Translating gives CASSAGRDTEAFF.

This clone was counted once. This is likely an artifact of a read error, given a far larger clone one base away. The gene calls are TRBV10-3 and TRBJ1-1; D is ambiguous. Trimming pared 10 bases from V and 0 bases from J, leaving 15 bases between. CDR3 length: 14 amino acids. Germline CDR1 ENHRY, CDR2 SYGVKD. CDR3 nucleotide sequence: TGTGCCACCCTAGGGCAGAGAATGAACACTGAAGCTTTCTTT. Encoded protein: CATLGQRMNTEAFF.

This clone was counted a few times. This sequence joins TRBV27 and TRBJ1-2, with 8 bases fitting TRBD1. The CDR3 is 14 amino acids. Unmatched junction bases numbered 11, after V lost 6 bases and J lost 8 bases. The germline V gene has CDR1 MNHEY and CDR2 SMNVEV (reference sequence). CDR3 amino acids: CASRRVPGGLGYTF. CDR3 nucleotide sequence: TGTGCCAGCAGGCGCGTTCCAGGGGGCCTGGGCTACACCTTC.

This sequence joins TRBV27 and TRBJ1-1; D uncertain. This CDR3 comprises 14 residues. Trimming took 4 bases from V and 1 from J, leaving 10 bases between them. CDR1 is MNHEY, CDR2 SMNVEV, per germline (reference sequence). DNA for the CDR3: TGTGCCAGCAGTTCCTGGACGGGGAACACTGAAGCTTTCTTT. Translating gives CASSSWTGNTEAFF.

The rearrangement links TRBV28 to TRBJ2-5; 8 bases map to TRBD2. V shed 6 bases, J shed 4 bases, and the junction held 7 bases outside the gene matches. CDR1 is MDHEN and CDR2 is SYDVKM in the germline V gene. There are 14 residues in the CDR3. CDR3 bases: TGTGCCAGCAGGCGGCCAGCGGGAGTAGAGACCCAGTACTTC. This sequence encodes CASRRPAGVETQYF. Based on the CDR3 plus reference TRBV28 and TRBJ2-5, the full variable domain is DVKVTQSSRYLVKRTGEKVFLECVQDMDHENMFWYRQDPGLGLRLIYFSYDVKMKEKGDIPEGYSVSREKKERFSLILESASTNQTSMYLCASRRPAGVETQYFGPGTRLLVL.

The V gene is TRBV7-3, the J gene TRBJ2-1, with D tentatively TRBD1 (6 bases). Germline CDR1 SGHTA, CDR2 FQGTGA. The CDR3 totals 15 residues. The V end lost 3 bases, the J end lost 1 base, and 10 bases lay between the germline ends. As DNA, the CDR3 is TGTGCCAGCAGCTTTCAGGGGACGTCCTACAATGAGCAGTTCTTC. It encodes CASSFQGTSYNEQFF.

CDR3 loop: CAARQGEFDRGWRDRDTQYF. The CDR3 nucleotides are TGTGCCGCACGCCAGGGGGAATTTGATAGGGGGTGGCGGGATCGTGATACGCAGTATTTT. V gene TRBV6-4 combines with J gene TRBJ2-3; perhaps TRBD1 as D (7 bases). CDR3 size: 20 residues. Germline loops: CDR1 MRHNA, CDR2 SNTAGT. V was shortened by 11 bases and J by 6 bases, with 39 bases between the two germline ends.

The table lists this clone with a few counts. Additional DNA sequences in this sample encode the identical CDR3. The chain uses TRBV4-3 and TRBJ2-2; D unresolved. Trimming took 1 base from V and 4 from J, leaving 1 base between them. Germline V lookup: CDR1 LGHNA, CDR2 YSLEER. The CDR3 extends over 12 amino acids. The CDR3 is CASSQGTGELFF. The CDR3 DNA sequence: TGCGCCAGCAGCCAAGGCACCGGGGAGCTGTTTTTT.

The gene calls are TRBV7-2 and TRBJ2-7; D could derive from TRBD1 or TRBD2 (5 bases each). Germline-derived CDR1 and CDR2 are SGHTA and FQGNSA. V was shortened by 0 bases and J by 3 bases, with 12 bases between the two germline ends. There are 15 residues in the CDR3. CDR3 sequence reads: CASSLALGGSYEQYF. CDR3 sequence (DNA): TGTGCCAGCAGCTTAGCGCTTGGGGGTAGCTACGAGCAGTACTTC.

V and J are TRBV28 and TRBJ1-1; no reliable D call. Germline CDR1 is MDHEN and CDR2 is SYDVKM. This CDR3 has 15 residues. Trimming left V 3 bases short and J 2 bases short, with 13 bases between. As DNA, the CDR3 is TGTGCCAGCAGTTTCTTCTTTTGGGCTAACACTGAAGCTTTCTTT. It translates to CASSFFFWANTEAFF.

The chain recombines TRBV28 with TRBJ2-1, with D perhaps TRBD2 (5 bases). The V gene's germline CDR1 is MDHEN and CDR2 SYDVKM. V was cut by 6 bases and J by 0 bases, with 12 bases left in between. The CDR3 contains 15 residues. The DNA for the CDR3 is TGTGCCAGCAGACTGGACTGGAGCTCCTACAATGAGCAGTTCTTC. Its translation is CASRLDWSSYNEQFF.

V is TRBV28 and J is TRBJ2-7; 7 bases fit TRBD1. This CDR3 has 13 amino acids. The junction had 7 bases not matched to a gene; V was cut back by 6 bases and J by 5 bases. Germline CDR1 and CDR2: MDHEN and SYDVKM. CDR3 sequence: CASRPTGNHEQYF. The CDR3, as DNA: TGTGCCAGCAGACCGACAGGGAATCACGAGCAGTACTTC.

This clone was counted a few times. This chain joins TRBV2 and TRBJ1-1, with TRBD1 as a possible D gene (6 bases). Germline V gene data show CDR1 as SNHLY and CDR2 as FYNNEI. There are 14 residues in the CDR3. The V end was cut by 1 base, the J end by 5 bases, with 11 bases between. CDR3 DNA: TGTGCCAGCAGTGAAGACAGGGTTTTGACTGAAGCTTTCTTT. It specifies CASSEDRVLTEAFF.

The chain links TRBV19 to TRBJ2-1, with D possibly matching TRBD2 (5 bases). The CDR3 consists of 15 residues. Trimming took off 5 bases at V and 0 bases at J, with 11 bases between the two ends. CDR1 and CDR2 (germline): LNHDA, SQIVND (reference sequence). The CDR3 nucleotides are TGTGCCAGTAGTTTCGGGGAGATCTCCTACAATGAGCAGTTCTTC. As protein: CASSFGEISYNEQFF. The whole variable domain, filled in from reference TRBV19 and TRBJ2-1, reads DGGITQSPKYLFRKEGQNVTLSCEQNLNHDAMYWYRQDPGQGLRLIYYSQIVNDFQKGDIAEGYSVSREKKESFPLTVTSAQKNPTAFYLCASSFGEISYNEQFFGPGTRLTVL.

The chain has TRBV19 and TRBJ2-1; D perhaps matches TRBD2 (6 bases). The CDR3 length is 13 residues. The germline V gene has CDR1 LNHDA and CDR2 SQIVND (reference sequence). The ends were cut back, 6 bases at V and 5 bases at J, with 11 bases in the middle. CDR3 region: CASSTTRNNEQFF. The CDR3 nucleotides are TGTGCCAGTAGCACGACTAGGAACAATGAGCAGTTCTTC.

The chain recombines TRBV7-8 with TRBJ2-7; TRBD1 agrees at 7 bases. The CDR3 runs to 15 residues. The ends lost 3 bases at V and 2 bases at J; junction bases unmatched: 7. Germline-derived CDR1 and CDR2 are SGHVS and FQNEAQ. CDR3: CASSFTSGTAYEQYF. The CDR3 region has the DNA TGTGCCAGCAGCTTCACTTCCGGGACAGCCTACGAGCAGTACTTC.

This clone has more than one count but fewer than ten. This chain joins TRBV15 and TRBJ1-1, with D possibly TRBD1 on 6 matching bases. The germline V and J ends were trimmed by 0 bases and 6 bases, with 14 bases remaining between them. The CDR3 has 15 amino acids. Germline V lookup: CDR1 LNHNV, CDR2 YYDKDF (reference sequence). The CDR3 reads CATSRERGGRAEAFF. CDR3 nucleotides: TGTGCCACCAGCAGAGAGCGAGGGGGTAGGGCTGAAGCTTTCTTT.

The chain couples TRBV4-2 to TRBJ1-1; 9 positions match TRBD1. The J segment lost 1 base and the V segment lost 7 bases, leaving 4 bases of the junction unmatched. The germline V gene encodes CDR1 LGHNA and CDR2 YNFKEQ. The length of the CDR3 is 14 residues. CDR3 sequence (DNA): TGTGCCAGCACTCGGACAGGGGAGAACACTGAAGCTTTCTTT. Its translation: CASTRTGENTEAFF.

This chain joins TRBV4-3 and TRBJ2-1; the match to TRBD1 covers 10 bases. J gave up 1 base and V 5 bases, and 8 bases lay outside the gene matches. Germline lookup yields CDR1 LGHNA and CDR2 YSLEER. This CDR3 spans 17 amino acids. The CDR3 DNA follows: TGCGCCAGCAGCTCGGGACAGGGGAAATGGTCCTACAATGAGCAGTTCTTC. Translation: CASSSGQGKWSYNEQFF.

The CDR3 is CASSMALGVDTQYF. The CDR3 DNA follows: TGTGCCAGTAGTATGGCCCTGGGGGTAGATACGCAGTATTTT. This rearrangement joins TRBV19 to TRBJ2-3; D may match TRBD1 or TRBD2 (5 bases each). The CDR3 loop spans 14 amino acids. The V gene lost 3 bases and the J gene lost 5 bases, with 12 bases spanning the gap. Germline V gives CDR1 LNHDA, CDR2 SQIVND (reference sequence).

The rearrangement links TRBV30 to TRBJ2-1, with 7 positions matching TRBD2. Germline lookup yields CDR1 GTSNPN and CDR2 SVGIG (reference sequence). The ends lost 0 bases at V and 2 bases at J; junction bases unmatched: 4. The CDR3 length is 15 residues. In DNA, the CDR3 is TGTGCCTGGAGTGTACCAGCGGGGCCCTACAATGAGCAGTTCTTC. This encodes CAWSVPAGPYNEQFF.

V gene TRBV9 combines with J gene TRBJ1-3; 7 nucleotides line up with TRBD1. Trimming at V came to 3 bases and at J to 0 bases, leaving 9 bases not matched to a gene. CDR1 and CDR2 (germline): SGDLS, YYNGEE. This CDR3 has 17 residues. The CDR3 DNA reads TGTGCCAGCAGCGCCCGAGGACAGGCATACTCTGGAAACACCATATATTTT. The encoded protein is CASSARGQAYSGNTIYF. The full variable domain, in which reference TRBV9 and TRBJ1-3 provide the parts outside the CDR3, is DSGVTQTPKHLITATGQRVTLRCSPRSGDLSVYWYQQSLDQGLQFLIQYYNGEERAKGNILERFSAQQFPDLHSELNLSSLELGDSALYFCASSARGQAYSGNTIYFGEGSWLTVV.

This rearrangement joins TRBV11-2 to TRBJ2-7; 7 nucleotides match TRBD2. Losses at the gene ends were 4 bases for V and 5 bases for J; bases not matched to a gene: 8. Germline CDR1 SGHAT, CDR2 FQNNGV. This CDR3 spans 14 amino acids. The CDR3: CASSSPLATHEQYF. In nucleotides, the CDR3 is TGTGCCAGCAGCTCCCCACTAGCGACCCACGAGCAGTACTTC. The variable domain in full, with the rest retrieved from reference TRBV11-2 and TRBJ2-7, is EAGVAQSPRYKIIEKRQSVAFWCNPISGHATLYWYQQILGQGPKLLIQFQNNGVVDDSQLPKDRFSAERLKGVDSTLKIQPAKLEDSAVYLCASSSPLATHEQYFGPGTRLTVT.

Notes on this clone: The identical CDR3 is also encoded by other nucleotide sequences in the sample. CDR3 amino acids: CASSVGLAGADTQYF. CDR3 DNA sequence: TGTGCCAGCAGCGTAGGACTAGCGGGAGCGGATACGCAGTATTTT. The chain links TRBV9 to TRBJ2-3, with 12 nucleotides matching TRBD2. The germline V gene encodes CDR1 SGDLS and CDR2 YYNGEE. The CDR3 spans 15 residues. V shed 0 bases, J shed 6 bases, and the junction held 2 bases outside the gene matches.

CDR3 loop: CASVLASKETQYF. CDR3 coding DNA: TGTGCCAGCGTCCTAGCGTCAAAAGAGACCCAGTACTTC. The chain carries TRBV28 and TRBJ2-5; perhaps TRBD2 as D (6 bases). The V end was cut by 8 bases, the J end by 3 bases, with 13 bases between. The CDR3 loop spans 13 amino acids. CDR1 is MDHEN and CDR2 is SYDVKM in the germline V gene.

A word on this clone: This likely stems from a read error, as it lies one base from a far larger clone. Likely a read error: the CDR3 ends without its conserved phenylalanine or tryptophan. This chain connects TRBV30 to TRBJ1-1, with D unresolved. The CDR3 loop spans 13 amino acids. The germline V gene encodes CDR1 GTSNPN and CDR2 SVGIG (reference sequence). V was pared by 7 bases and J by 1 base, with 13 bases between. CDR3 amino acids: CASRHPQNTEAFL. CDR3 bases: TGTGCCTCAAGACACCCCCAGAACACTGAAGCTTTCCTT.

This chain links TRBV29-1 with TRBJ1-2; 8 bases map to TRBD1. V trimming: 7 bases; J trimming: 1 base; junction bases outside the gene matches: 8. The CDR3 covers 14 residues. Germline-derived CDR1 and CDR2 are SQVTM and ANQGSEA. CDR3 in amino acids: CSALDRGSNYGYTF. CDR3 DNA sequence: TGCAGCGCACTAGACAGGGGCAGTAACTATGGCTACACCTTC. Based on the CDR3 plus reference TRBV29-1 and TRBJ1-2, the full variable domain is SAVISQKPSRDICQRGTSLTIQCQVDSQVTMMFWYRQQPGQSLTLIATANQGSEATYESGFVIDKFPISRPNLTFSTLTVSNMSPEDSSIYLCSALDRGSNYGYTFGSGTRLTVV.